What follows are 19 T cell receptor beta chains derived from one specimen sequenced in a study of shared clonotypes between healthy human individuals. Using immunoSEQ multiplex PCR, the repertoire was profiled, and TCRdb retains in-frame clones only, with some absent. The sample has about 2 million clones; over 85% are singletons. Sequencing was performed on naive CD4+ T cells sorted from blood. Subset described: CD45RA+ positively selected. The receptors here all came from a man between 18 and 35 years old in good health.

This clone was recorded once. The rearrangement links TRBV6-5 to TRBJ1-1, with TRBD1 matching 9 bases. The length of the CDR3 is 15 residues. Per germline, CDR1 MNHEY and CDR2 SVGAGI. The V segment lost 5 bases and the J segment 6 bases; nucleotides outside the gene matches: 10. The CDR3, as DNA: TGTGCCAGCAGTCCCGCGACAGGGGGTTCGGCTGAAGCTTTCTTT. This gives the protein CASSPATGGSAEAFF.

The chain has TRBV4-3 and TRBJ2-7; D may be TRBD1 or TRBD2 (5 bases each). Germline-derived CDR1 and CDR2 are LGHNA and YSLEER. The CDR3 consists of 15 residues. V lost 3 bases and J lost 4, with 16 bases in between. The CDR3 loop is CASSQVPGREYEQYF. The CDR3 nucleotides are TGCGCCAGCAGCCAGGTTCCGGGACGAGAGTACGAGCAGTACTTC.

Turning to this clone: Other nucleotide sequences in the sample specify the same CDR3. V usage is TRBV18 and J usage is TRBJ2-7; maybe TRBD1 (5 bases). Germline lookup yields CDR1 KGHSH and CDR2 LQKENI. The CDR3 covers 14 residues. V lost 2 bases to trimming and J lost 0 bases, with 8 bases between them. This chain's CDR3 is CASSPIQGSYEQYF. The CDR3 DNA reads TGTGCCAGCTCACCAATCCAGGGCTCCTACGAGCAGTACTTC. Complete variable domain (other parts from reference TRBV18 and TRBJ2-7): NAGVMQNPRHLVRRRGQEARLRCSPMKGHSHVYWYRQLPEEGLKFMVYLQKENIIDESGMPKERFSAEFPKEGPSILRIQQVVRGDSAAYFCASSPIQGSYEQYFGPGTRLTVT.

The chain employs TRBV9 and TRBJ2-1; D is possibly TRBD2 (5 bases). The CDR3 length is 14 residues. Germline V gene lookup returns CDR1 SGDLS and CDR2 YYNGEE. V lost 0 bases and J 6 bases, leaving 10 bases between the germline ends. Written as DNA, the CDR3 is TGTGCCAGCAGCGTAGGAGGACTTAGCAATGAGCAGTTCTTC. This codes for CASSVGGLSNEQFF.

About this clone: In the same sample, other DNA sequences code for this CDR3. This chain links TRBV4-1 with TRBJ2-7; 11 positions agree with TRBD1. V lost 4 bases, J lost 4 bases, and 3 bases stayed unmatched. There are 14 residues in the CDR3. Germline V CDR1 and CDR2: MGHRA, YSYEKL. The chain's CDR3 is CASSLGQGAYEQYF. CDR3 nucleotide sequence: TGCGCCAGCAGCCTCGGACAGGGGGCATACGAGCAGTACTTC.

The genes are TRBV7-9 and TRBJ2-1; TRBD2 aligns across 10 bases. Germline CDR1 reads SEHNR; CDR2 reads FQNEAQ (reference sequence). The CDR3 length is 14 residues. J lost 4 bases, V lost 5 bases, and 2 bases had no gene match. The CDR3: CASSGLADYNEQFF. In DNA form, the CDR3 reads TGTGCCAGCAGCGGACTAGCGGATTACAATGAGCAGTTCTTC.

The chain combines TRBV7-2 with TRBJ2-1, with D perhaps matching TRBD2 (7 bases). In germline, CDR1 is SGHTA, CDR2 FQGNSA. This CDR3 contains 14 residues. Trimming shortened V by 11 bases and J by 4 bases, and 18 bases separated the two germline ends. The CDR3 region has the DNA TGTGCCTCCGGGGGGCCCAATATATACAATGAGCAGTTCTTC. Translated, it gives CASGGPNIYNEQFF. The variable domain in full, completed from reference TRBV7-2 and TRBJ2-1, reads GAGVSQSPSNKVTEKGKDVELRCDPISGHTALYWYRQSLGQGLEFLIYFQGNSAPDKSGLPSDRFSAERTGGSVSTLTIQRTQQEDSAVYLCASGGPNIYNEQFFGPGTRLTVL.

The chain recombines TRBV15 with TRBJ2-5; 10 positions match TRBD2. In germline, CDR1 is LNHNV, CDR2 YYDKDF (reference sequence). The CDR3 totals 16 residues. V lost 0 bases, J lost 5 bases, and 6 bases stayed unmatched. The CDR3 protein is CATSRDRPSGSETQYF. The CDR3 DNA follows: TGTGCCACCAGCAGAGATCGGCCTAGCGGGAGTGAGACCCAGTACTTC.

This clone was observed a few times. This sample also contains other DNA sequences that code for the same CDR3. The gene calls are TRBV5-1 and TRBJ2-1; unclear D gene. CDR1 and CDR2 from the germline V gene are SGHRS and YFSETQ. Trimming took off 2 bases at V and 5 bases at J, with 2 bases between the two ends. This CDR3 contains 11 residues. The CDR3 reads CASSFNNEQFF. The CDR3 DNA reads as TGCGCCAGCAGCTTCAACAATGAGCAGTTCTTC.

In this sample, this clone turned up once. The rearrangement joins TRBV4-2 to TRBJ2-1; possibly TRBD2 for D (7 bases). The CDR3 is made up of 17 amino acids. The V gene lost 0 bases and the J gene lost 0 bases, with 12 bases spanning the gap. The germline gives CDR1 LGHNA, CDR2 YNFKEQ. For the CDR3, the DNA is TGTGCCAGCAGCCAAGATAAGGGGGGGTACTCCTACAATGAGCAGTTCTTC. This sequence encodes CASSQDKGGYSYNEQFF.

This chain links TRBV7-9 with TRBJ1-4; TRBD1 is a possible D gene (5 bases). CDR1 is SEHNR and CDR2 is FQNEAQ in the germline V gene (reference sequence). V was clipped by 1 base and J by 8 bases, with 14 bases between them. The CDR3 runs to 15 residues. The CDR3 spells CASSLGGTSAEKLFF. CDR3 DNA sequence: TGTGCCAGCAGCTTAGGGGGGACTTCCGCGGAAAAACTGTTTTTT. Together with reference TRBV7-9 and TRBJ1-4, the CDR3 gives the full variable domain: DTGVSQNPRHKITKRGQNVTFRCDPISEHNRLYWYRQTLGQGPEFLTYFQNEAQLEKSRLLSDRFSAERPKGSFSTLEIQRTEQGDSAMYLCASSLGGTSAEKLFFGSGTQLSVL.

The V gene is TRBV7-3, the J gene TRBJ2-1; 10 nucleotides line up with TRBD2. The V segment lost 5 bases and the J segment 2 bases; nucleotides outside the gene matches: 6. Germline V gene data show CDR1 as SGHTA and CDR2 as FQGTGA. This CDR3 spans 16 amino acids. As DNA, the CDR3 is TGTGCCAGCAGCCGTAGCGGGGGGCCACCCTACAATGAGCAGTTCTTC. Encoded protein: CASSRSGGPPYNEQFF.

V gene TRBV9 combines with J gene TRBJ2-5; TRBD2 might be the D (7 bases). The CDR3 sequence is 15 residues long. The germline V gene encodes CDR1 SGDLS and CDR2 YYNGEE. The V gene lost 0 bases and the J gene lost 4 bases, with 13 bases spanning the gap. This CDR3 is CASSVAGGRIETQYF. CDR3 nucleotide sequence: TGTGCCAGCAGCGTAGCGGGGGGCCGCATAGAGACCCAGTACTTC.

The V and J genes are TRBV4-1 and TRBJ2-7; maybe TRBD1 (5 bases). V lost 2 bases to trimming and J lost 3 bases, with 11 bases between them. The germline gives CDR1 MGHRA, CDR2 YSYEKL. The CDR3 totals 14 residues. The CDR3 is CASSQSDQGYEQYF. In nucleotides, the CDR3 is TGCGCCAGCAGCCAATCGGACCAGGGCTACGAGCAGTACTTC.

This chain joins TRBV5-4 and TRBJ2-1, with 10 bases aligning to TRBD2. The CDR3 runs 17 residues. From germline, CDR1 is SGHNT and CDR2 YYREEE (reference sequence). After removal of 0 bases from V and 9 bases from J, the junction contained 12 bases not matched to a gene. The CDR3 nucleotides are TGTGCCAGCAGCTTGGTGAATAGCGGGAGGTCCTTCGGTGAGCAGTTCTTC. This translates into CASSLVNSGRSFGEQFF.

The CDR3 nucleotides are TGTGCCAGTAGTCTCGACAGTTATCAGCCCCAGCATTTT. It encodes CASSLDSYQPQHF. This rearrangement joins TRBV19 to TRBJ1-5; D might be TRBD1 (5 bases). Trimming left V 5 bases short and J 5 bases short, with 10 bases between. This CDR3 has 13 amino acids. Per germline, CDR1 LNHDA and CDR2 SQIVND (reference sequence).

The chain employs TRBV7-9 and TRBJ2-3; TRBD2 might be the D (6 bases). Germline CDR1 and CDR2: SEHNR and FQNEAQ (reference sequence). Trimming took 5 bases from V and 1 from J, leaving 16 bases between them. The CDR3 runs to 16 residues. This CDR3 reads CASSQTSTMGTDTQYF. CDR3 DNA: TGTGCCAGCAGCCAAACTAGCACGATGGGCACAGATACGCAGTATTTT.

The chain uses TRBV6-1 and TRBJ2-5, with 11 bases identical to TRBD2. Germline V CDR1 and CDR2: MNHNS, SASEGT. This CDR3 contains 14 residues. V trimming: 3 bases; J trimming: 5 bases; junction bases outside the gene matches: 2. CDR3 loop: CASSDSSGGETQYF. The CDR3 nucleotides are TGTGCCAGCAGTGATTCTAGCGGGGGGGAGACCCAGTACTTC.

The chain joins TRBV27 to TRBJ2-5; 10 bases align to TRBD1. CDR3 length: 16 residues. V lost 1 base to trimming and J lost 3 bases; unmatched junction nucleotides: 5. The germline V gene encodes CDR1 MNHEY and CDR2 SMNVEV (reference sequence). Written as DNA, the CDR3 is TGTGCCAGCAGTTTATATTCCGGGACAGGGGAAGAGACCCAGTACTTC. Amino acid sequence: CASSLYSGTGEETQYF.